This T cell receptor (beta chain) is drawn from a study of cytomegalovirus exposure and HLA in healthy donors. Findings and limits, study-wide: It was 150 or so TCR beta chains that were listed as cytomegalovirus-associated. Reports showed the classifier diagnosing cytomegalovirus status with high specificity and sensitivity.

Germline CDR1 reads MNHNS; CDR2 reads SASEGT. V lost 0 bases, J lost 2 bases, and 7 bases lay in between. The CDR3 totals 15 residues. With regard to this clone: Its target is not known.

60 Vbeta and 13 Jbeta primers were used in PCR. Sequencing used immunoSEQ multiplex PCR; TCRdb keeps in-frame clones, though not all of them. In the table there are 80,000 or so clones, about 80% of which are singletons. Donors had nominal health at sampling but likely had unrecorded immune exposures. This chain joins TRBV6-1 and TRBJ2-2, with D perhaps TRBD2 (5 bases). The source material was PBMCs. The TCR was taken from a man in his forties or fifties in good health and CMV-seropositive. CDR3 nucleotides: TGTGCCAGCAGTGAAGCCCCGGGAAACACCGGGGAGCTGTTTTTT. It specifies CASSEAPGNTGELFF.